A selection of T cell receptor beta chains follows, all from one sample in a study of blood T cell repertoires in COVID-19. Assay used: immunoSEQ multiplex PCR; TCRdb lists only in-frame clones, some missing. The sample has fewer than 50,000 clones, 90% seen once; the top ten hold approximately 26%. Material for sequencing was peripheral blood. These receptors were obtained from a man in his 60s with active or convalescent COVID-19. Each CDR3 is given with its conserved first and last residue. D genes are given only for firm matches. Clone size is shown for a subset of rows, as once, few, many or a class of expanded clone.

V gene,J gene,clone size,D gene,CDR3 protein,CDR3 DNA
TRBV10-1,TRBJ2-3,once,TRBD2,CASSDPREGTPSTDTQYF,TGCGCCAGCAGTGATCCAAGGGAGGGTACCCCTTCCACAGATACGCAGTATTTT
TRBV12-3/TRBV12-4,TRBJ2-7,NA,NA,CASGGDGRGEQYF,TGTGCCAGCGGAGGGGACGGCCGGGGGGAGCAGTACTTC
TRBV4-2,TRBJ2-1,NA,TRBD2,CASSLTTSGSKNSEQFF,TGTGCCAGCAGCCTAACGACTAGCGGGAGTAAGAATAGTGAGCAGTTCTTC
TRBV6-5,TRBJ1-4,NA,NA,CASSPGVINEKLFF,TGTGCCAGCAGCCCAGGGGTTATTAATGAAAAACTGTTTTTT
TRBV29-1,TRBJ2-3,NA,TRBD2,CSVAGGSTDTQYF,TGCAGCGTTGCCGGGGGGAGCACAGATACGCAGTATTTT
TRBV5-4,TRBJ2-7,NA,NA,CASSTEFYEQYF,TGTGCCAGCAGCACCGAGTTCTACGAGCAGTACTTC
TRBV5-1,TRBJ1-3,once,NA,CASSQVPGAGNTIYF,TGCGCCAGCAGCCAAGTACCGGGAGCGGGAAACACCATATATTTT
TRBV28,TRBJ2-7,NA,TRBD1,CASSDRVYEQYF,TGTGCCAGCAGTGACAGGGTGTACGAGCAGTACTTC
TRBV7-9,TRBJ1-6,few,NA,CASRGQPYNSPLHF,TGTGCCAGCAGAGGACAGCCGTATAATTCACCCCTCCACTTT
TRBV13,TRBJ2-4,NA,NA,CASSLAGPPWAKNIQYF,TGTGCCAGCAGCTTGGCGGGACCTCCCTGGGCCAAAAACATTCAGTACTTC
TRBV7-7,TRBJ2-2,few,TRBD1,CASSAGQGRSGELFF,TGTGCTAGCAGCGCAGGACAGGGGAGATCCGGGGAGCTGTTTTTT
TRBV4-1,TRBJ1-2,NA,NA,CASRPGGGRYGYTF,TGCGCCAGCAGACCCGGGGGGGGACGGTATGGCTACACCTTC
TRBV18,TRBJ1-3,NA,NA,CASSQFTAASGNTIYF,TGTGCCAGCTCACAGTTCACAGCCGCCTCTGGAAACACCATATATTTT
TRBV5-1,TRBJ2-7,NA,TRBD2,CASSLGLAGAGEQYF,TGCGCCAGCAGCTTGGGACTAGCGGGAGCGGGAGAGCAGTACTTC
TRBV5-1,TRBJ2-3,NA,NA,CASSVGAGGSDTQYF,TGCGCCAGCAGCGTCGGGGCAGGGGGGTCAGATACGCAGTATTTT
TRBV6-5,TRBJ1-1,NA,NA,CASSYGSMNTEAFF,TGTGCCAGCAGTTACGGCAGTATGAACACTGAAGCTTTCTTT
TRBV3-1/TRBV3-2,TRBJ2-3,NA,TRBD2,CASSQAKVAGDPRADTQYF,TGTGCCAGCAGCCAAGCGAAGGTAGCGGGAGACCCGAGGGCAGATACGCAGTATTTT
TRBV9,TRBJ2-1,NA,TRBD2,CASSELAGGRYNEQFF,TGTGCCAGCAGCGAACTAGCGGGGGGAAGGTACAATGAGCAGTTCTTC
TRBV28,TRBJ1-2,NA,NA,CASSFATLGGSNYGYTF,TGTGCCAGCAGTTTCGCGACGCTCGGGGGTTCTAACTATGGCTACACCTTC
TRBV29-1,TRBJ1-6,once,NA,CSARTGSSYNSPLHF,TGCAGCGCCAGGACGGGGAGCTCCTATAATTCACCCCTCCACTTT
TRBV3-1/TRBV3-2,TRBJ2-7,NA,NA,CASSQAGTGTEQYF,TGTGCCAGCAGCCAAGCGGGAACAGGGACCGAGCAGTACTTC
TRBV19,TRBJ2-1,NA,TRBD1,CASSIGGTGNEQFF,TGTGCCAGTAGTATAGGTGGGACAGGAAATGAGCAGTTCTTC
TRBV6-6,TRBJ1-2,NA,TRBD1,CASSYTPGGLHGYTF,TGTGCCAGCAGTTACACGCCAGGGGGTCTGCATGGCTACACCTTC
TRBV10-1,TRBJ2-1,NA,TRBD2,CASSESGLGGVNEQFF,TGCGCCAGCAGTGAGTCGGGACTAGGTGGGGTGAATGAGCAGTTCTTC
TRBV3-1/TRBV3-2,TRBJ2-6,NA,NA,CASSPPRNGNGANVLTF,TGTGCCAGCAGCCCCCCGCGGAACGGGAACGGGGCCAACGTCCTGACTTTC
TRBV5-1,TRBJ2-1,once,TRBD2,CASSSTTGGGNNEQFF,TGCGCCAGCAGCTCTACGACGGGGGGAGGGAACAATGAGCAGTTCTTC
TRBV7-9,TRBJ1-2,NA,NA,CASSAFRGSGGYTF,TGTGCCAGCAGCGCCTTCAGGGGCTCGGGGGGCTACACCTTC
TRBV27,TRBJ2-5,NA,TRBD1,CASSDRGGETQYF,TGTGCCAGTAGTGACAGGGGCGGGGAGACCCAGTACTTC
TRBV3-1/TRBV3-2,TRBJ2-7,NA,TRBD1,CASSQATGGKGEQYF,TGTGCCAGCAGCCAGGCCACAGGGGGAAAAGGCGAGCAGTACTTC
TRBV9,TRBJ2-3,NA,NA,CASSVVDAQGDTQYF,TGTGCCAGCAGCGTAGTGGACGCCCAGGGAGATACGCAGTATTTT
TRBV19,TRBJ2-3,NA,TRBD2,CASSIPPGLQAGTQYF,TGTGCCAGTAGTATACCCCCGGGACTACAAGCTGGTACGCAGTATTTT
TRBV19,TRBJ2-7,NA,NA,CASSISGYSYEQYF,TGTGCCAGTAGTATTAGCGGCTACTCCTACGAGCAGTACTTC
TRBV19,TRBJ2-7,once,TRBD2,CASSMGRAGENEQYF,TGTGCCAGTAGTATGGGGCGAGCGGGGGAAAATGAGCAGTACTTC
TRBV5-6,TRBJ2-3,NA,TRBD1,CASSEGQSTDTQYF,TGTGCCAGCAGCGAGGGACAGAGCACAGATACGCAGTATTTT
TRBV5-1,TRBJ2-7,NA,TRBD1,CASSLVPGQGSYEQYF,TGCGCCAGCAGCTTGGTTCCGGGACAGGGCTCCTACGAGCAGTACTTC
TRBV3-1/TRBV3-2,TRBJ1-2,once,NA,CASSLGGFYGYTF,TGTGCCAGCAGCCTGGGGGGTTTCTATGGCTACACCTTC
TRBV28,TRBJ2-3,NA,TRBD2,CASRPAWTSGSGRSTDTQYF,TGTGCCAGCAGACCCGCATGGACTAGCGGGAGTGGTAGGAGCACAGATACGCAGTATTTT
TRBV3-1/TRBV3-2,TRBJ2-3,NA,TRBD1,CASSLQGPGVNTQYF,TGTGCCAGCAGCCTACAGGGGCCCGGTGTGAATACGCAGTATTTT
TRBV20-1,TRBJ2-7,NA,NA,CSAFRDTEQYF,TGCAGTGCTTTCCGGGACACCGAGCAGTACTTC